This TCR beta chain was identified during a study of blood T cell repertoires in COVID-19. Study in general: Samples came from the United States, Italy and Spain, spanning acute and convalescent COVID-19. Sources were T cells, B-cell-depleted T cells, or PBMCs; the material itself was cDNA or gDNA.

This CDR3 has 19 residues. The V gene end was trimmed by 3 bases and the J gene end by 5 bases; junction bases not matched to a gene: 16. The germline V gene has CDR1 MNHEY and CDR2 SMNVEV (reference sequence). Original processing methods: Using reference gene primer amplification, nucleated cell counts were estimated. The method was immunoSEQ multiplex PCR; TCRdb's version includes in-frame clones alone and lacks a portion of them. That table gives V, J and clone size, and the DNA gave D and trimming. The sample has fewer than 110,000 clones, 60% to 85% seen once. The rearrangement links TRBV27 to TRBJ2-2; the match to TRBD1 covers 9 bases. The receptor was derived from a man between 65 and 80 years old with acute or convalescent COVID-19. Sequenced: peripheral blood. As DNA, the CDR3 is TGTGCCAGCAGTTTGCGCGGGACAGGGAATAAGATAGTAACCGGGGAGCTGTTTTTT. It codes for CASSLRGTGNKIVTGELFF.